These 2 T cell receptor beta chains were all obtained from the same sample, sequenced in a study of response to subunit inactivated influenza vaccine. TCRdb re-called the RT-PCR reads with MiXCR, one entry per CDR3 protein. The sample includes roughly 540,000 distinct CDR3 sequences, around a quarter of them seen just once. This sample was also put to use in a study of T cells expressing NK-cell markers. That paper notes: The authors made TCR beta cDNA libraries by 5'RACE template switching. This switching added a universal primer site and UMIs.

The source material was CD4+ T cells sorted from PBMCs, sampled roughly 12 days after vaccination. The receptors shown here come from a man in his fifties who received an inactivated influenza vaccine.

The sample holds many counts of this clonotype. The rearrangement links TRBV24-1 to TRBJ2-1; D is possibly TRBD1 or TRBD2 (5 bases each). The V gene lost 4 bases and the J gene lost 8 bases, with 11 bases spanning the gap. The CDR3 is 13 residues long. The germline V gene has CDR1 KGHDR and CDR2 SFDVKD. The CDR3 region has the DNA TGTGCCACCAGTGACGGGGCCTTGGATGAGCAGTTCTTC. As protein: CATSDGALDEQFF.

This clonotype was detected only a few times. The chain uses TRBV10-3 and TRBJ2-3; 12 bases are a match to TRBD2. Trimming cost V 5 bases and J 4 bases; bases outside gene matches: 7. CDR3 length equals 16 residues. Germline V gene sequence: CDR1 ENHRY, CDR2 SYGVKD. CDR3 in amino acids: CAISKDLAGGADTQYF. Written as DNA, the CDR3 is TGTGCCATCAGTAAGGATCTAGCGGGGGGGGCAGATACGCAGTATTTT.